This T cell receptor (beta chain) was sequenced in a study of spatial heterogeneity in lung cancer. Study as a whole: PBMC collected at follow-up were sequenced when available, a median of around two years after resection.

Time point described: blood at routine non-recurrence follow-up after resection. V lost 6 bases and J lost 4; bases outside the gene matches: 1. The CDR3 loop spans 13 amino acids. TCRdb reprocessed the 5' RACE reads with MiXCR, giving one entry per CDR3 protein. The data contain roughly 30,000 distinct CDR3 sequences, 10% of them seen just once; the ten biggest clones take up about 30%. The sample in question was PBMCs, obtained at follow-up. This chain links TRBV12-3 or TRBV12-4 with TRBJ2-1, with TRBD1 matching over 9 bases. This TCR was recovered from a female donor with early-stage non-small cell lung cancer. Here the CDR3 DNA reads TGTGCCAGCAGGGGACAGGGATACAATGAGCAGTTCTTC. It specifies CASRGQGYNEQFF.